This TCR beta chain was captured by sequencing in a study of early T cells in non-severe SARS-CoV-2 infection. Study summary: The input, bulk RNA from unsorted whole blood, was sequenced, and chains were unpaired.

Unique molecular identifiers tagged individual cDNA molecules. MiXCR, run by TCRdb on the 5' RACE reads, gives a single entry per CDR3 protein. Of more than 45,000 distinct CDR3 sequences listed, approximately 12% were seen once; the top ten hold around 4.5%. From germline, CDR1 is SGHRS and CDR2 YFSETQ. CDR3 length: 15 residues. The germline V and J ends were trimmed by 3 bases and 8 bases, with 18 bases remaining between them. Note on this clonotype: The target antigen is unknown.

Study-wide points: Using VDJdb, the matching emphasized anti-spike CD8 responses while missing private and CD4 specificities.

This clonotype originated in an adult who was a healthcare worker with PCR-confirmed SARS-CoV-2 infection or an uninfected control (not recorded which). V gene TRBV5-1 combines with J gene TRBJ2-1; a weak D match, TRBD1 (5 bases). The sequenced material came from whole blood. The CDR3 DNA is TGCGCCAGCAGCTCTCCCACCGACAGTGGGGATGAGCAGTTCTTC. Protein: CASSSPTDSGDEQFF. Together with reference TRBV5-1 and TRBJ2-1, the CDR3 gives the full variable domain: KAGVTQTPRYLIKTRGQQVTLSCSPISGHRSVSWYQQTPGQGLQFLFEYFSETQRNKGNFPGRFSGRQFSNSRSEMNVSTLELGDSALYLCASSSPTDSGDEQFFGPGTRLTVL.